These 27 T cell receptor beta chains were all obtained from the same sample, sequenced in a study of CD8 T cells in Susac syndrome. When the RNA was reverse transcribed, random hexamers were used with an input of roughly 0.45 to 1 ug. Using its own MiXCR run on the immunoSEQ multiplex PCR reads, TCRdb lists one record per CDR3 protein. The table has roughly 190,000 distinct CDR3 sequences, roughly 94% seen once. The specimen sequenced was CD8+ T cells from PBMCs. The receptor set was obtained from a human donor with Susac syndrome.

To note about this clonotype: The junction and the germline gene differ at one end; a read error may be behind it. The gene calls are TRBV7-9 and TRBJ2-5; the D gene is possibly TRBD2 (6 bases). Germline CDR1 SEHNR, CDR2 FQNEAQ (reference sequence). The CDR3 has 10 residues. Here the CDR3 reads CASSGGAQYF. The CDR3, as DNA: TGCGCCAGCAGCGGCGGGGCCCAGTACTTC.

V and J are TRBV5-4 and TRBJ2-7; no clear D gene. Per the germline V gene, CDR1 is SGHNT and CDR2 is YYREEE (reference sequence). The V end lost 5 bases, the J end lost 3 bases, and 18 bases lay between the germline ends. The CDR3 totals 15 residues. The CDR3 sequence: CASSAAGQPLYEQYF. The CDR3 DNA sequence: TGTGCCAGCAGTGCCGCCGGCCAACCGCTCTACGAGCAGTACTTC.

The rearrangement links TRBV30 to TRBJ2-5; 7 bases match TRBD2. V was pared by 8 bases and J by 0 bases, with 6 bases of the junction left unmatched. The length of the CDR3 is 13 residues. Germline loops: CDR1 GTSNPN, CDR2 SVGIG (reference sequence). The CDR3 region is CALLGTNQETQYF. CDR3 bases: TGTGCCCTCCTCGGGACTAACCAAGAGACCCAGTACTTC. The full variable domain, with the rest looked up from reference TRBV30 and TRBJ2-5, is SQTIHQWPATLVQPVGSPLSLECTVEGTSNPNLYWYRQAAGRGLQLLFYSVGIGQISSEVPQNLSASRPQDRQFILSSKKLLLSDSGFYLCALLGTNQETQYFGPGTRLLVL.

V usage is TRBV15 and J usage is TRBJ1-1; D unclear. Trimming left V 1 base short and J 1 base short, with 7 bases between. Germline V CDR1 and CDR2: LNHNV, YYDKDF (reference sequence). The CDR3 has 14 amino acids. The CDR3 sequence is CATSRAEKNTEAFF. The CDR3 DNA sequence: TGTGCCACCAGCAGAGCAGAAAAGAACACTGAAGCTTTCTTT.

This sequence joins TRBV5-4 and TRBJ2-7; TRBD1 is a possible D gene (5 bases). V gave up 1 base and J gave up 3 bases, with 17 bases separating them. Germline V gives CDR1 SGHNT, CDR2 YYREEE (reference sequence). The CDR3 covers 16 residues. The CDR3 DNA reads as TGTGCCAGCAGCTTGCGTTTTACAGGTATAGACTACGAGCAGTACTTC. Its translation is CASSLRFTGIDYEQYF.

The rearrangement joins TRBV20-1 to TRBJ2-1; 9 nucleotides align to TRBD2. The V gene end was trimmed by 6 bases and the J gene end by 2 bases; junction bases not matched to a gene: 8. This CDR3 region has 15 residues. CDR1 DFQATT and CDR2 SNEGSKA come from the germline V gene (reference sequence). The CDR3 sequence is CSATTSGSAYNEQFF. CDR3 DNA: TGCAGTGCAACGACTAGCGGTAGCGCCTACAATGAGCAGTTCTTC.

This chain uses TRBV12-3 or TRBV12-4 with TRBJ2-7, with D unclear. This CDR3 is 12 amino acids long. Trimming shortened V by 7 bases and J by 3 bases, and 10 bases separated the two germline ends. The CDR3 is CASNRPGYEQYF. In DNA form, the CDR3 reads TGTGCCAGCAATCGGCCGGGCTACGAGCAGTACTTC.

This chain's CDR3 is CASSLDLAIRHNEQFF. Written as DNA, the CDR3 is TGTGCCAGCAGCTTGGATCTAGCAATAAGGCACAATGAGCAGTTCTTC. The chain uses TRBV5-6 and TRBJ2-1; the D gene is possibly TRBD2 (5 bases). V dropped 0 bases and J dropped 5 bases, with 15 bases sitting between them. The germline V gene encodes CDR1 SGHDT and CDR2 YYEEEE. The CDR3 consists of 16 residues.

This rearrangement joins TRBV20-1 to TRBJ1-5; TRBD1 aligns across 7 bases. The V gene's germline CDR1 is DFQATT and CDR2 SNEGSKA (reference sequence). Trimming took 5 bases from V and 2 from J; bases not matched to a gene: 6. The length of the CDR3 is 14 residues. CDR3 protein: CSARPGGGNQPQHF. CDR3 sequence (DNA): TGCAGTGCTCGACCAGGGGGGGGCAATCAGCCCCAGCATTTT.

The CDR3 nucleotides read TGTGCCAGCAGCCAGGACCCAAGGGCGCAAGAGACCCAGTACTTC. Encoded protein: CASSQDPRAQETQYF. The rearrangement links TRBV6-5 to TRBJ2-5; D call uncertain. The CDR3 consists of 15 residues. Germline CDR1 MNHEY, CDR2 SVGAGI. The V end was cut by 6 bases, the J end by 2 bases, with 16 bases between.

V usage is TRBV20-1 and J usage is TRBJ2-1; D gene ambiguous. Trimming removed 0 bases at V and 3 bases at J, with 15 bases between. Germline values: CDR1 DFQATT, CDR2 SNEGSKA (reference sequence). There are 16 residues in the CDR3. CDR3 sequence (DNA): TGCAGTGCTAGAGATCTCATCGCTGTTCTCTACAATGAGCAGTTCTTC. This codes for CSARDLIAVLYNEQFF.

The rearrangement joins TRBV18 to TRBJ2-2; maybe TRBD1 (5 bases). Trimming took 3 bases from V and 3 from J, leaving 11 bases between them. Germline lookup yields CDR1 KGHSH and CDR2 LQKENI. The CDR3 length is 15 residues. CDR3 sequence (DNA): TGTGCCAGCTCACCTCAGGGTTTGTACACCGGGGAGCTGTTTTTT. Translated: CASSPQGLYTGELFF. Full variable domain (remainder filled in from reference TRBV18 and TRBJ2-2): NAGVMQNPRHLVRRRGQEARLRCSPMKGHSHVYWYRQLPEEGLKFMVYLQKENIIDESGMPKERFSAEFPKEGPSILRIQQVVRGDSAAYFCASSPQGLYTGELFFGEGSRLTVL.

The V gene is TRBV3-1, the J gene TRBJ2-1; TRBD2 matches 8 bases. Trimming took 4 bases from V and 10 from J; bases not matched to a gene: 9. CDR3 length: 14 residues. In germline, CDR1 is LGHDT, CDR2 YNNKEL (reference sequence). DNA of the CDR3: TGTGCCAGCAGCCCGGGACTAGGATCAGGGGAGCAGTTCTTC. It specifies CASSPGLGSGEQFF.

The rearrangement links TRBV4-1 to TRBJ2-1, with 9 bases aligning to TRBD2. With 1 base clipped from V and 2 bases from J, the junction kept 6 bases outside the gene matches. This CDR3 spans 17 amino acids. The germline V gene encodes CDR1 MGHRA and CDR2 YSYEKL. The CDR3 is CASSQGTGTSPYNEQFF. In DNA, the CDR3 is TGCGCCAGCAGCCAAGGAACCGGGACTAGCCCCTACAATGAGCAGTTCTTC.

This clonotype was counted between two and nine times. The rearrangement uses TRBV20-1 and TRBJ2-3; 7 nucleotides agree with TRBD2. The CDR3 has 15 residues. V lost 2 bases, J lost 4 bases, and 9 bases stayed unmatched. From germline, CDR1 is DFQATT and CDR2 SNEGSKA (reference sequence). The CDR3 here is CSARPVAGVADTQYF. The CDR3 nucleotides read TGCAGTGCTAGACCGGTGGCGGGAGTGGCAGATACGCAGTATTTT.

The V call is TRBV27, the J call TRBJ2-7; D not resolved. The CDR3 has 14 residues. Germline V CDR1 and CDR2: MNHEY, SMNVEV (reference sequence). V lost 3 bases and J 0 bases, leaving 9 bases between the germline ends. The CDR3 DNA sequence: TGTGCCAGCAGTTTGCAGTCGAGCTCCTACGAGCAGTACTTC. Its translation is CASSLQSSSYEQYF.

In DNA, the CDR3 is TGTGCCAGTAGTGCCGGACACGAGATGAACACTGAAGCTTTCTTT. Translation: CASSAGHEMNTEAFF. The chain links TRBV19 to TRBJ1-1; D perhaps matches TRBD1 (5 bases). Germline CDR1 LNHDA, CDR2 SQIVND (reference sequence). Trimming shortened V by 5 bases and J by 0 bases, and 13 bases separated the two germline ends. This CDR3 has 15 amino acids.

The genes are TRBV13 and TRBJ2-5; no reliable D call. The V gene's germline CDR1 is PRHDT and CDR2 FYEKMQ (reference sequence). The V end was cut by 5 bases, the J end by 2 bases, with 9 bases between. The CDR3 runs 13 residues. The CDR3 here is CASSRSLQETQYF. The CDR3, as DNA: TGTGCCAGCAGCAGGAGTTTACAAGAGACCCAGTACTTC.

This chain uses TRBV25-1 with TRBJ1-4; the D gene is possibly TRBD1 (5 bases). The V gene's germline CDR1 is MGHDK and CDR2 SYGVNS. The V end lost 7 bases, the J end lost 3 bases, and 12 bases lay between the germline ends. The CDR3 runs 14 residues. The CDR3 sequence is CASTGGTSNEKLFF. For the CDR3, the DNA is TGTGCCAGCACCGGAGGGACTTCTAATGAAAAACTGTTTTTT.

The V and J genes are TRBV7-2 and TRBJ2-1, with D possibly TRBD2 on 5 matching bases. Germline V gene sequence: CDR1 SGHTA, CDR2 FQGNSA. The V and J ends lost 8 bases and 10 bases respectively, with 15 bases between them. This CDR3 region has 12 residues. CDR3 bases: TGTGCCAGCTCGACCCCCAGCGGAGAGCAGTTCTTC. Translated, it gives CASSTPSGEQFF. The full variable domain, completed using reference TRBV7-2 and TRBJ2-1, is GAGVSQSPSNKVTEKGKDVELRCDPISGHTALYWYRQSLGQGLEFLIYFQGNSAPDKSGLPSDRFSAERTGGSVSTLTIQRTQQEDSAVYLCASSTPSGEQFFGPGTRLTVL.

V and J are TRBV4-1 and TRBJ2-2, with D unresolved. Germline lookup yields CDR1 MGHRA and CDR2 YSYEKL. V gave up 5 bases and J gave up 7 bases, with 14 bases separating them. This CDR3 spans 14 amino acids. CDR3 protein: CASSGLFESGELFF. CDR3 DNA: TGCGCCAGCAGCGGCCTTTTCGAGAGCGGGGAGCTGTTTTTT.

V is TRBV4-1 and J is TRBJ2-7, with no clear D. CDR1 and CDR2 (germline): MGHRA, YSYEKL. This CDR3 is built from 13 residues. The ends were cut back, 1 base at V and 3 bases at J, with 7 bases in the middle. CDR3 DNA: TGCGCCAGCAGCCAAGGAGGATTCTACGAGCAGTACTTC. Protein sequence: CASSQGGFYEQYF.

This chain uses TRBV7-2 with TRBJ2-5; D may be TRBD2 (6 bases). Trimming removed 3 bases from V and 4 bases from J, with 9 bases in between. CDR3 length equals 13 residues. Per germline, CDR1 SGHTA and CDR2 FQGNSA. The CDR3 spells CASSFGGLETQYF. CDR3 bases: TGTGCCAGCAGCTTCGGGGGTCTAGAGACCCAGTACTTC.

The rearrangement joins TRBV29-1 to TRBJ2-3; D uncertain. Germline V gene lookup returns CDR1 SQVTM and CDR2 ANQGSEA. Trimming pared 6 bases from V and 2 bases from J, leaving 9 bases between. This CDR3 has 12 residues. CDR3 residues: CSVIFTTDTQYF. The CDR3 nucleotides read TGCAGCGTGATTTTTACCACAGATACGCAGTATTTT.

This chain links TRBV7-6 with TRBJ2-7; 10 bases match TRBD1. V shed 5 bases, J shed 7 bases, and the junction held 8 bases outside the gene matches. CDR1 SGHVS and CDR2 FNYEAQ come from the germline V gene. CDR3 length: 14 amino acids. The CDR3 region has the DNA TGTGCCAGCAGCGAATCCGGGACAGGGGTTGAGCAGTACTTC. Translated: CASSESGTGVEQYF. The full variable domain, completed using reference TRBV7-6 and TRBJ2-7, is GAGVSQSPRYKVTKRGQDVALRCDPISGHVSLYWYRQALGQGPEFLTYFNYEAQQDKSGLPNDRFSAERPEGSISTLTIQRTEQRDSAMYRCASSESGTGVEQYFGPGTRLTVT.

The V gene is TRBV6-2 or TRBV6-3, the J gene TRBJ2-2; D remains unclear. The CDR3 has 11 residues. Trimming stripped 6 bases from V and 8 bases from J, with 7 bases between. Looked up from germline, CDR1 is MNHEY and CDR2 is SVGEGT. The CDR3 loop reads CASRLVGELFF. The DNA for the CDR3 is TGTGCCAGCAGGCTCGTTGGGGAGCTGTTTTTT.

V is TRBV4-1 and J is TRBJ2-5; D possibly uses TRBD1 or TRBD2 (5 bases each). Trimming took 4 bases from V and 0 from J, leaving 12 bases between them. This CDR3 is 15 amino acids long. Germline V gene sequence: CDR1 MGHRA, CDR2 YSYEKL. The CDR3 sequence: CASSRGNQYQETQYF. In DNA, the CDR3 is TGCGCCAGCAGCCGGGGGAACCAGTACCAAGAGACCCAGTACTTC.